These 9 T cell receptor beta chains originate from one sample sequenced in a study of cytomegalovirus exposure and HLA in healthy donors (dated by TCRdb to the late 2010s). Library prep was done by the immunoSEQ multiplex PCR assay. The multiplex PCR relied on a mix of 60 forward primers for TCR Vbeta segments and 13 reverse primers for TCR Jbeta segments. TCRdb stores this immuneACCESS table with in-frame sequences only. Part of the clones is absent; in the studies checked, under half of the shortfall reflects unresolved V genes, and no reason is known for the rest. The sample table contains roughly 120,000 clones; only one count was recorded for approximately 15% of them. The ten largest clones add up to about 2% of the sample. The sequencing sample was made of PBMCs. The receptors stem from a woman between 18 and 30 years old in good health and CMV-seronegative.

This clone showed up just a few times. The chain recombines TRBV5-1 with TRBJ1-2; D may be TRBD1 (6 bases). The CDR3 loop spans 12 amino acids. The V and J ends lost 5 bases and 2 bases respectively, with 7 bases between them. Germline lookup yields CDR1 SGHRS and CDR2 YFSETQ. CDR3: CASSTGNYGYTF. DNA of the CDR3: TGCGCCAGCAGTACAGGGAACTATGGCTACACCTTC.

This chain uses TRBV5-4 with TRBJ2-1; maybe TRBD2 (5 bases). This CDR3 has 15 residues. Deletions cut 0 bases from V and 4 bases from J, with 11 bases between. Germline CDR1 reads SGHNT; CDR2 reads YYREEE (reference sequence). CDR3 protein: CASSLGEAEYNEQFF. The CDR3 bases are TGTGCCAGCAGCTTGGGTGAAGCGGAATACAATGAGCAGTTCTTC.

V is TRBV25-1 and J is TRBJ1-2; 10 nucleotides match TRBD1. With 6 bases clipped from V and 6 bases from J, the junction kept 4 bases outside the gene matches. The germline CDR1 and CDR2 sequences are MGHDK and SYGVNS. The CDR3 totals 13 residues. Written as DNA, the CDR3 is TGTGCCAGCAGGCCCGACAGGGGGCATGGCTACACCTTC. Amino acid sequence: CASRPDRGHGYTF.

This clone has just a few counts. The genes are TRBV20-1 and TRBJ1-1; D unclear. CDR3 length: 11 residues. In germline, CDR1 is DFQATT, CDR2 SNEGSKA (reference sequence). V was trimmed by 3 bases and J by 6 bases, leaving 8 bases between them. CDR3 coding DNA: TGCAGTGCTAGGGAGGTCGCTGAAGCTTTCTTT. Translating gives CSAREVAEAFF.

The chain is built from TRBV27 and TRBJ2-7, with D possibly TRBD1 on 6 matching bases. V was clipped by 5 bases and J by 7 bases, with 21 bases between them. CDR1 is MNHEY and CDR2 is SMNVEV in the germline V gene (reference sequence). This CDR3 has 15 residues. The CDR3 sequence: CASSPLQGQGGEQYF. Here the CDR3 DNA reads TGTGCCAGCAGTCCGCTACAGGGACAAGGTGGGGAGCAGTACTTC.

This clone came up a few times. V usage is TRBV5-4 and J usage is TRBJ1-1, with no clear D. V lost 2 bases and J 1 base, leaving 9 bases between the germline ends. Germline loops: CDR1 SGHNT, CDR2 YYREEE (reference sequence). The CDR3 length is 14 residues. CDR3 amino acids: CASSFSVGNTEAFF. As DNA, the CDR3 is TGTGCCAGCAGCTTCTCTGTCGGGAACACTGAAGCTTTCTTT.

Comments on this clone: The germline gene is not matched at one end of the junction; a read error may be the cause. This chain links TRBV7-7 with TRBJ2-5; TRBD2 agrees at 11 bases. The CDR3 extends over 14 amino acids. Per germline, CDR1 SSHAT and CDR2 FNYEAQ (reference sequence). CDR3 region: CASSAGTSGETQYF. CDR3 nucleotides: TGTGCTAGCAGCGCCGGGACTAGCGGAGAGACCCAGTACTTC.

This clone was detected only a few times. This sequence joins TRBV11-2 and TRBJ2-1; TRBD2 aligns across 8 bases. The CDR3 covers 19 residues. From germline, CDR1 is SGHAT and CDR2 FQNNGV. Trimming removed 3 bases from V and 0 bases from J; junction bases left unmatched: 13. CDR3 amino acids: CASSLGAGGPQRSYNEQFF. The CDR3 coding sequence is TGTGCCAGCAGCTTGGGGGCGGGGGGTCCCCAACGCTCCTACAATGAGCAGTTCTTC.

This clone was observed a few times. V is TRBV4-1 and J is TRBJ1-5, with D possibly TRBD1 on 5 matching bases. The CDR3 loop spans 15 amino acids. Between the trimmed V and J ends, which lost 0 bases and 0 bases, there was a span of 6 bases. Germline V gives CDR1 MGHRA, CDR2 YSYEKL. Here the CDR3 DNA reads TGCGCCAGCAGCCAAGATAGGGGTAGCAATCAGCCCCAGCATTTT. Its translation: CASSQDRGSNQPQHF.